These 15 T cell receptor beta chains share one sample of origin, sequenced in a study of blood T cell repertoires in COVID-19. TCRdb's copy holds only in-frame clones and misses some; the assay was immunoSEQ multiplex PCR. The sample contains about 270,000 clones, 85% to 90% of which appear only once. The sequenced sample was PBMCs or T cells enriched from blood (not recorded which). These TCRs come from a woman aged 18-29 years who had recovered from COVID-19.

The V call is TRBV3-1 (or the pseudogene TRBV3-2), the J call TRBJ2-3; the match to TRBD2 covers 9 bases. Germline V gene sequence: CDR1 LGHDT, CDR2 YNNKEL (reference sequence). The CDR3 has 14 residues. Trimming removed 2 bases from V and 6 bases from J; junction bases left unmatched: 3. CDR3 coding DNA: TGTGCCAGCAGCCAACTTCTAGCGGGGGATACGCAGTATTTT. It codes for CASSQLLAGDTQYF.

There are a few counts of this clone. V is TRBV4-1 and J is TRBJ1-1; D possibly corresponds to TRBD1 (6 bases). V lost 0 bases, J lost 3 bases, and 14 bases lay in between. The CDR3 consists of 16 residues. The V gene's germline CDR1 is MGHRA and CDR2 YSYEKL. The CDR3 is CASSQDGRGGHTEAFF. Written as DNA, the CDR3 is TGCGCCAGCAGCCAAGATGGCAGGGGTGGGCACACTGAAGCTTTCTTT.

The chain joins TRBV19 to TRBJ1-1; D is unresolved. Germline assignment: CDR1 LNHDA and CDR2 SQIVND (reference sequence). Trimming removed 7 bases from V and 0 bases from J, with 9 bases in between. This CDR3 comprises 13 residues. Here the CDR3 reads CASMAGLNTEAFF. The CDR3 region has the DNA TGTGCCAGTATGGCGGGCTTGAACACTGAAGCTTTCTTT.

This CDR3 reads CASSQEAIRSGNTIYF. CDR3 sequence (DNA): TGCGCCAGCAGCCAAGAAGCCATCCGCTCTGGAAACACCATATATTTT. The rearrangement links TRBV4-1 to TRBJ1-3, with D hard to call. CDR3 length equals 16 residues. Germline CDR1 and CDR2: MGHRA and YSYEKL. Trimming took 0 bases from V and 0 from J, leaving 9 bases between them.

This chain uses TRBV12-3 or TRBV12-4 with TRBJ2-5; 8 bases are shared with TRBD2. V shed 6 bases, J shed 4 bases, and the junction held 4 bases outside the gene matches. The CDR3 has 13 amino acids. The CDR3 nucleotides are TGTGCCAGCAGCCCAGGACTAGCAGAGACCCAGTACTTC. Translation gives CASSPGLAETQYF.

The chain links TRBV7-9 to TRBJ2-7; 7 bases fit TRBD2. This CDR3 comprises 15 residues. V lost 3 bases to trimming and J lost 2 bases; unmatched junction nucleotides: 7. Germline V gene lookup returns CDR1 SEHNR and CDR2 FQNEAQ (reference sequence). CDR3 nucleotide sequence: TGTGCCAGCAGCTTCGGGCTAGCGGACCCCTACGAGCAGTACTTC. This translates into CASSFGLADPYEQYF.

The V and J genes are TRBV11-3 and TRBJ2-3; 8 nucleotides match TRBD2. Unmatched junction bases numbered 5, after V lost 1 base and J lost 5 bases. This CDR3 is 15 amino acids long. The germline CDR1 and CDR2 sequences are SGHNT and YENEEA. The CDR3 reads CASSLAGGPGDTQYF. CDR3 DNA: TGTGCCAGCAGCTTAGCGGGGGGGCCGGGAGATACGCAGTATTTT.

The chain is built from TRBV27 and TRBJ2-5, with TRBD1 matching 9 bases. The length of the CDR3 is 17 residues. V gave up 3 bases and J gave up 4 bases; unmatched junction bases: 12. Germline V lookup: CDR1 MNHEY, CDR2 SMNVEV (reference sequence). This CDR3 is CASSFTQTGGARETQYF. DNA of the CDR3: TGTGCCAGCAGTTTCACCCAAACAGGGGGCGCGCGAGAGACCCAGTACTTC.

In nucleotides, the CDR3 is TGCGCCAGCAGCTTGGATCGGGTGACGCCGAACACTGAAGCTTTCTTT. It codes for CASSLDRVTPNTEAFF. The chain combines TRBV5-1 with TRBJ1-1; D ambiguous. Germline CDR1 SGHRS, CDR2 YFSETQ. The CDR3 spans 16 residues. Trimming cost V 0 bases and J 1 base, with 13 bases left between them.

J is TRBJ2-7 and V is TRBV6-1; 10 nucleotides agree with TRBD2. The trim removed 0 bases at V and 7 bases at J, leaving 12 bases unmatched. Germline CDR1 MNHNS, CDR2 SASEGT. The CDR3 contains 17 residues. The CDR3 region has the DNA TGTGCCAGCAGTGAAGCGCGGCAGAGCGGGGGGGCCGGTGAGCAGTACTTC. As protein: CASSEARQSGGAGEQYF.

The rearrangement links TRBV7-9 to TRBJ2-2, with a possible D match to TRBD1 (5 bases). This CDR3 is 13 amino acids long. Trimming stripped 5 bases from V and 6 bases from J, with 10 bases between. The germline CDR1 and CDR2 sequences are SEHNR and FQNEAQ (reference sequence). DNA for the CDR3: TGTGCCAGCAGCCTGACAGTCCCCGGGGAGCTGTTTTTT. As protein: CASSLTVPGELFF.

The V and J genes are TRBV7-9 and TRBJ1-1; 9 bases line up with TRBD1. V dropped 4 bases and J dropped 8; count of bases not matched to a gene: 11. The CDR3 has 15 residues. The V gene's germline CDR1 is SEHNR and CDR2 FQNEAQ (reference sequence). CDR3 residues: CASSSPGQGWDEAFF. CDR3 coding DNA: TGTGCCAGCAGCTCCCCGGGACAGGGATGGGACGAAGCTTTCTTT.

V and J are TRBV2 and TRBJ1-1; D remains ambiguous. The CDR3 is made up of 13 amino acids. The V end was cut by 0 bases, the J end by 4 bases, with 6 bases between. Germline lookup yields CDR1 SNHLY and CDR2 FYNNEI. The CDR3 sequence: CASSEASGTEAFF. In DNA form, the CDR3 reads TGTGCCAGCAGTGAAGCGAGTGGCACTGAAGCTTTCTTT.

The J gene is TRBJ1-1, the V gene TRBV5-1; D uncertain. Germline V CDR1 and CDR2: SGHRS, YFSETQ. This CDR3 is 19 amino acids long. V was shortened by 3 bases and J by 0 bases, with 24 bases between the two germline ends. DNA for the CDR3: TGCGCCAGCAGCTCCACTAGATTTGACGGACTGGAGATGAACACTGAAGCTTTCTTT. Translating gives CASSSTRFDGLEMNTEAFF.

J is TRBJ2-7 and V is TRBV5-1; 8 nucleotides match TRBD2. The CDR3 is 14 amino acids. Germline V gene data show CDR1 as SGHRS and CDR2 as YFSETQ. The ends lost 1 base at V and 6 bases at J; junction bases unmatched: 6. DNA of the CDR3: TGCGCCAGCAGCTTGCAGGGGCTAGCGGGCGAGCAGTACTTC. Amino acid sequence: CASSLQGLAGEQYF.